Sample share makes the clone carrying this TCR beta chain medium-sized. These data are taken from a study of spatial heterogeneity in lung cancer. MiXCR, applied by TCRdb to the 5' RACE reads, yields one record per CDR3 protein. The sample carries approximately 12,000 distinct CDR3 sequences, about 6.2% recorded once. Germline values: CDR1 GTSNPN, CDR2 SVGIG (reference sequence). CDR3 size: 15 residues. J was trimmed by 7 bases and V by 4 bases; bases with no gene match: 8. Time point of the sample: sample taken at primary tumor resection. From tumor, nontumor lung or frozen PBMC, whole RNA was taken unsorted for sequencing.

The TCR comes from a male donor with early-stage non-small cell lung cancer. The input for sequencing was normal lung tissue next to the tumor, taken at surgery. The rearrangement joins TRBV30 to TRBJ2-1, with TRBD2 matching over 12 bases. The CDR3, as DNA: TGTGCCTGGAACCGACTAGCGGGAGAAGGGAATGAGCAGTTCTTC. It translates to CAWNRLAGEGNEQFF.